A single sample is the source of the 14 T cell receptor beta chains below, sequenced in a study of beta chain features in type 1 diabetes. Since all of the isolated RNA was reverse transcribed, expressed TCRB transcripts were what got sequenced. Measured with immunoSEQ multiplex PCR; TCRdb has only the in-frame clones, and not every one. Seen here are around 150,000 clones, under 13% observed once, and the top ten hold roughly 0.45%. These receptors are not linked to any known antigen. Study-level points and caveats: Among all four CD4+ subsets, Type 1 diabetes patients had TCRB CDR3s that were moderately but significantly shorter.

The source material was central memory CD4+ T cells from blood. The receptor source for this set is a man aged 25 to 40 with type 1 diabetes.

This clone has just a few counts. The rearrangement joins TRBV28 to TRBJ1-4; D gene uncertain. The CDR3 totals 13 residues. Trimming removed 5 bases from V and 10 bases from J, with 14 bases in between. Germline V gene lookup returns CDR1 MDHEN and CDR2 SYDVKM. As DNA, the CDR3 is TGTGCCAGCAGTAGCACACTAGGGCGAAAACTGTTTTTT. It is translated as CASSSTLGRKLFF.

The CDR3 is CASSQDQRSSYNEQFF. CDR3 DNA: TGCGCCAGCAGCCAAGATCAGCGATCCTCCTACAATGAGCAGTTCTTC. The chain is built from TRBV4-1 and TRBJ2-1; no clear D gene. CDR1 and CDR2 (germline): MGHRA, YSYEKL. The CDR3 length is 16 residues. V lost 0 bases, J lost 0 bases, and 9 bases lay in between.

This clone was observed a few times. V gene TRBV5-5 combines with J gene TRBJ1-5, with TRBD1 identical over 10 bases. Losses at the gene ends were 3 bases for V and 16 bases for J; bases not matched to a gene: 10. Germline V gene data show CDR1 as SGHKS and CDR2 as YYEKEE (reference sequence). The CDR3 consists of 13 residues. The CDR3 DNA follows: TGTGCCAGCAGCTCCCTGGGACAGGGGCGTCCTCATTTT. Translating it yields CASSSLGQGRPHF.

The chain uses TRBV4-3 and TRBJ2-5; a possible D gene is TRBD1 (7 bases). Trimming shortened V by 0 bases and J by 7 bases, and 15 bases separated the two germline ends. Germline CDR1 and CDR2: LGHNA and YSLEER. This CDR3 is built from 15 residues. Written as DNA, the CDR3 is TGCGCCAGCAGCCAAGATTGGCAGGGGGGCAGGACCCAGTACTTC. Its protein is CASSQDWQGGRTQYF.

The chain is built from TRBV5-1 and TRBJ2-3; the D gene is possibly TRBD1 (5 bases). The germline gives CDR1 SGHRS, CDR2 YFSETQ. V lost 6 bases and J lost 0, with 8 bases in between. This CDR3 contains 13 residues. The CDR3 region is CASNGQSTDTQYF. CDR3 sequence (DNA): TGCGCCAGCAATGGACAAAGCACAGATACGCAGTATTTT. Based on the CDR3 plus reference TRBV5-1 and TRBJ2-3, the full variable domain is KAGVTQTPRYLIKTRGQQVTLSCSPISGHRSVSWYQQTPGQGLQFLFEYFSETQRNKGNFPGRFSGRQFSNSRSEMNVSTLELGDSALYLCASNGQSTDTQYFGPGTRLTVL.

The rearrangement links TRBV19 to TRBJ1-1, with a tentative D call TRBD1 (5 bases). The CDR3 totals 15 residues. V lost 7 bases and J lost 1, with 16 bases in between. CDR1 and CDR2 (germline): LNHDA, SQIVND (reference sequence). The CDR3 nucleotides are TGTGCCAGTAATCGGAGAAACACAGGGAACACTGAAGCTTTCTTT. This encodes CASNRRNTGNTEAFF.

The chain uses TRBV4-1 and TRBJ2-4; tentatively, D is TRBD2 (5 bases). The germline gives CDR1 MGHRA, CDR2 YSYEKL. The CDR3 totals 14 residues. The V end lost 1 base, the J end lost 8 bases, and 12 bases lay between the germline ends. This CDR3 is CASSQVFGVDIQYF. The CDR3 DNA reads TGCGCCAGCAGCCAAGTCTTCGGGGTCGACATTCAGTACTTC.

CDR3 in amino acids: CASSSPGLETQYF. The CDR3, as DNA: TGTGCCAGCAGTTCTCCGGGACTAGAGACCCAGTACTTC. The J gene is TRBJ2-5, the V gene TRBV27; tentative D call: TRBD2 (6 bases). The CDR3 runs to 13 residues. The germline V and J ends were trimmed by 4 bases and 4 bases, with 10 bases remaining between them. CDR1 is MNHEY, CDR2 SMNVEV, per germline (reference sequence).

The chain employs TRBV2 and TRBJ2-1, with D perhaps TRBD1 (6 bases). This CDR3 comprises 13 residues. Germline V gives CDR1 SNHLY, CDR2 FYNNEI. The V and J ends lost 3 bases and 8 bases respectively, with 11 bases between them. The CDR3 here is CASSEYREYEQFF. In nucleotides, the CDR3 is TGTGCCAGCAGTGAGTACAGGGAGTATGAGCAGTTCTTC.

The CDR3: CASSGRNSYEQYF. CDR3 DNA sequence: TGCGCCAGCAGCGGGAGGAACTCCTACGAGCAGTACTTC. The rearrangement uses TRBV10-2 and TRBJ2-7; 7 bases are shared with TRBD2. Germline V CDR1 and CDR2: WSHSY, SAAADI. The CDR3 has 13 residues. V gave up 6 bases and J gave up 0 bases; unmatched junction bases: 2.

In this sample, this clone turned up a few times. The genes are TRBV7-9 and TRBJ1-1; unclear D gene. The CDR3 loop spans 15 amino acids. The ends were cut back, 1 base at V and 1 base at J, with 10 bases in the middle. Looked up from germline, CDR1 is SEHNR and CDR2 is FQNEAQ (reference sequence). This chain's CDR3 is CASSLGGDPNTEAFF. For the CDR3, the DNA is TGTGCCAGCAGCTTAGGAGGAGACCCGAACACTGAAGCTTTCTTT.

The chain joins TRBV28 to TRBJ2-5, with D possibly TRBD1 on 6 matching bases. The CDR3 covers 15 residues. Germline V gene lookup returns CDR1 MDHEN and CDR2 SYDVKM. The V and J ends lost 6 bases and 4 bases respectively, with 18 bases between them. The CDR3 DNA follows: TGTGCCAGCAGAGCCTGGGACACCCAAGGAGAGACCCAGTACTTC. This codes for CASRAWDTQGETQYF.

This clone was seen more than once but under ten times. J is TRBJ1-1 and V is TRBV19; TRBD1 matches at 11 bases. V lost 5 bases and J lost 4; bases outside the gene matches: 3. This CDR3 has 14 residues. The V gene's germline CDR1 is LNHDA and CDR2 SQIVND (reference sequence). The CDR3 DNA sequence: TGTGCCAGTAGTCGGGACAGGGGGGCCACTGAAGCTTTCTTT. It specifies CASSRDRGATEAFF.

V usage is TRBV27 and J usage is TRBJ2-6; D unclear. The V end was cut by 4 bases, the J end by 4 bases, with 11 bases between. In germline, CDR1 is MNHEY, CDR2 SMNVEV (reference sequence). The CDR3 extends over 15 amino acids. The CDR3 nucleotides read TGTGCCAGCAGTTCGATCGCGGCGGGGGCCAACGTCCTGACTTTC. Encoded protein: CASSSIAAGANVLTF.